This T cell receptor beta chain appears in the sequencing data of a study of Ad26.COV2.S vaccination and SARS-CoV-2 variants. The wider study: Ad26.COV2.S shots went into the muscle once or twice, 56 days apart. Findings and caveats of the study: Breadth of non-spike TCRs did not differ between vaccinees and placebo recipients.

The treatment is: over 15 received Ad26.COV2.S at low or high dose, single or two shots; several received placebo; per-sample allocation not given. Specimens were obtained on day 63 following the first vaccine or placebo injection. At a Boston site, the person donating was an adult of 18-55 years. Germline V CDR1 and CDR2: LGHNA, YNFKEQ. With 4 bases clipped from V and 7 bases from J, the junction kept 19 bases outside the gene matches. The CDR3 consists of 18 residues. In the case of this clone: The target antigen is unknown.

Measured with immunoSEQ multiplex PCR; TCRdb has only the in-frame clones, and not every one. Here the sample spans about 350,000 clones, 75% to 90% being singletons. This TCR came from a person between 18 and 65 years old who received the Ad26.COV2.S COVID-19 vaccine or a placebo. The chain combines TRBV4-2 with TRBJ2-3, with 8 bases fitting TRBD2. The specimen was peripheral blood, collected in a trial of Ad26.COV2.S vaccine versus placebo. The CDR3 sequence: CASSLGPLSAGGQNTQYF. The CDR3 DNA reads as TGTGCCAGCAGCCTCGGGCCACTTTCGGCGGGGGGCCAGAATACGCAGTATTTT.